Here is one TCR beta chain with its context. Its cognate antigen is unknown. One end of the junction does not line up with germline, which may come from a read error. Generation of bulk TCR libraries relied on previously described methods and listed TCR primers. TCRdb re-analysed the PCR reads in MiXCR, keeping a single row per CDR3 protein. The sample yields 300,000 to 400,000 distinct CDR3 sequences, 24% seen once. These data originate in a study of molecular identifiers for immune sequencing clone quantification. The study's findings and limits: Clones that had above 20 RNA copies took up over 97% of effector molecules but under 1% in naive cells.

The CDR3 has 16 residues. Germline values: CDR1 PRHDT, CDR2 FYEKMQ (reference sequence). The sample taken for sequencing was naive CD8+ T cells from blood, with Jurkat cell RNA spiked in. Subset specified: FACS-sorted CD8+CD4-CCR7+CD45RA+ naive T cells. This TCR derives from a human donor in good health. Some libraries in this study had Jurkat cell RNA spiked in. The chain uses TRBV13 and TRBJ1-2; D is perhaps TRBD1 (6 bases). CDR3 region: CASSLGGGAGNYGHTF. The CDR3 region has the DNA TGTGCAAGCAGCTTGGGTGGGGGGGCAGGGAACTATGGCCACACCTTC. Full variable domain (outside the CDR3, taken from reference TRBV13 and TRBJ1-2): AAGVIQSPRHLIKEKRETATLKCYPIPRHDTVYWYQQGPGQDPQFLISFYEKMQSDKGSIPDRFSAQQFSDYHSELNMSSLELGDSALYFCASSLGGGAGNYGHTFGSGTRLTVV.